A selection of T cell receptor beta chains follows, all from one sample in a study of blood T cells in healthy people across ages. TCRdb re-called the 5' RACE reads with MiXCR, one entry per CDR3 protein. The table lists approximately 960,000 distinct CDR3 sequences, 25% to 35% of them singletons. These data also featured in a second study, about T cells of mothers and their children.

The sequenced sample was blood. These receptors were taken from a woman in her thirties or forties in good health. The conserved cysteine and the conserved F or W are not part of the CDR3 here.

V: TRBV28
J: TRBJ2-7
CDR3: ASSLSSGGTFEQY

V: TRBV20-1
J: TRBJ2-5
CDR3: SARAPLQGLATQY

V: TRBV7-2
J: TRBJ2-1
CDR3: ASSFSAAGTYSYNEQF

V: TRBV9
J: TRBJ2-3
CDR3: ASSVAPSYTDTQY

V: TRBV4-2
J: TRBJ2-7
CDR3: ASSQDTGGAYEQY

V: TRBV20-1
J: TRBJ2-3
CDR3: SASGSGGAPDTQY

V: TRBV28
J: TRBJ1-5
CDR3: ASSSGQGNDQPQH

V: TRBV20-1
J: TRBJ1-1
CDR3: SAMYAEAF

V: TRBV7-3
J: TRBJ1-2
CDR3: ASSLKSGSGREGPAGLT

V: TRBV9
J: TRBJ2-3
CDR3: ASSVSEGGRYTQY

V: TRBV6-6
J: TRBJ2-1
CDR3: ASSYSASPSCNGQF

V: TRBV14
J: TRBJ2-1
CDR3: ASSQLTGAGNEQF

V: TRBV12-3/TRBV12-4
J: TRBJ2-1
CDR3: ASSFNEDNEQF

V: TRBV5-1
J: TRBJ1-4
CDR3: ASSSSGAATNEKLF

V: TRBV19
J: TRBJ2-2
CDR3: ASSIADTGELF

V: TRBV9
J: TRBJ1-1
CDR3: ASSERQGATEAF

V: TRBV12-3/TRBV12-4
J: TRBJ2-1
CDR3: ASRDFNEQF

V: TRBV4-3
J: TRBJ1-2
CDR3: ASSQVRADYGYT

V: TRBV29-1
J: TRBJ2-1
CDR3: SVLLMGPDNEQF

V: TRBV20-1
J: TRBJ2-7
CDR3: SARSPVKRGVFREQY

V: TRBV10-3
J: TRBJ2-7
CDR3: AIMRESSYEQY

V: TRBV5-1
J: TRBJ1-2
CDR3: ASNPDGGLIGYT

V: TRBV7-6
J: TRBJ1-2
CDR3: ASSLNGNYGYT

V: TRBV7-2
J: TRBJ2-3
CDR3: ASSLAWDSGYTDTQY

V: TRBV7-2
J: TRBJ2-5
CDR3: ASSLDGPGRRETQY

V: TRBV12-3/TRBV12-4
J: TRBJ1-2
CDR3: ASTISTTGHYGYT

V: TRBV28
J: TRBJ1-1
CDR3: ASSSTVREAF

V: TRBV5-6
J: TRBJ2-7
CDR3: ASTGTGAMDEQY

V: TRBV5-6
J: TRBJ2-7
CDR3: ASSFNRAEQY

V: TRBV7-8
J: TRBJ1-1
CDR3: ASSLGLGRGDRGRTEAF

V: TRBV19
J: TRBJ2-3
CDR3: ASIAADTQY

V: TRBV12-3/TRBV12-4
J: TRBJ1-3
CDR3: ASSTGPGNTIY

V: TRBV5-1
J: TRBJ1-1
CDR3: ASSAGTGHTEAF

V: TRBV21-1
J: TRBJ2-5
CDR3: ASSLGNGGTETQY

V: TRBV28
J: TRBJ1-6
CDR3: AGSFTGELNSPLH

V: TRBV12-3/TRBV12-4
J: TRBJ2-1
CDR3: ASSSLDRVGINEQF

V: TRBV7-9
J: TRBJ1-6
CDR3: ASRRDRAYNSPLH

V: TRBV13
J: TRBJ2-2
CDR3: ASKILEGIGTGELF

V: TRBV29-1
J: TRBJ1-1
CDR3: SGGVTEAF

V: TRBV4-2
J: TRBJ1-1
CDR3: ASSQETKRTEAF

V: TRBV4-2
J: TRBJ1-1
CDR3: ASSQEGDSSCF

V: TRBV28
J: TRBJ2-5
CDR3: ASVGGAVETQY

V: TRBV29-1
J: TRBJ2-3
CDR3: SVAGLAGGHLDTQY

V: TRBV7-9
J: TRBJ1-4
CDR3: ASSPRIGGTTNEKLF

V: TRBV5-1
J: TRBJ1-1
CDR3: ASSVNRGEVNTEAF

V: TRBV29-1
J: TRBJ2-7
CDR3: SVEFPGGLTAYEQY

V: TRBV15
J: TRBJ2-1
CDR3: ATSRDSGILGNEQF

V: TRBV20-1
J: TRBJ2-7
CDR3: SAPDRGKLSEQY

V: TRBV7-9
J: TRBJ2-1
CDR3: ASSLLEYGNEQF

V: TRBV5-1
J: TRBJ2-1
CDR3: ASSQNLDPALDEQF

V: TRBV4-1
J: TRBJ2-3
CDR3: ASSQDLAGGEDTQY

V: TRBV27
J: TRBJ1-6
CDR3: ASSPSVGSPLH

V: TRBV14
J: TRBJ2-7
CDR3: ASSRVGGAPYEQY

V: TRBV27
J: TRBJ1-6
CDR3: ASSSYPDTYNSPLH

V: TRBV20-1
J: TRBJ1-5
CDR3: SARDLPDRENQPQH

V: TRBV12-3/TRBV12-4
J: TRBJ1-4
CDR3: ASSPGDEKLF

V: TRBV10-3
J: .
CDR3: AISLGTNPMEQY

V: TRBV28
J: TRBJ2-7
CDR3: ASSFRDRLPYEQY

V: TRBV5-1
J: TRBJ2-1
CDR3: ASSLRLAGALIQSSYNEQF